These 3 T cell receptor beta chains were all obtained from the same sample, sequenced in a study of T cell responses to AZD1222 COVID-19 vaccine. Some clones are missing from TCRdb's copy, which holds only in-frame ones; the method was immunoSEQ multiplex PCR. The data show about 100,000 clones, with 75% to 90% seen just once and around 4.5% held by the top ten. The source was peripheral blood, collected on day 0 of AZD1222 vaccination. All receptors come from an adult in good health.

This clone was observed a few times. The chain employs TRBV3-1 (or the pseudogene TRBV3-2) and TRBJ2-2, with 7 bases aligning to TRBD2. The CDR3 extends over 15 amino acids. J was trimmed by 0 bases and V by 5 bases; bases with no gene match: 3. Germline V gene data show CDR1 as LGHDT and CDR2 as YNNKEL (reference sequence). CDR3: CASSFGTTNTGELFF. CDR3 sequence (DNA): TGTGCCAGCAGCTTCGGGACTACGAACACCGGGGAGCTGTTTTTT.

The V call is TRBV19, the J call TRBJ1-1; D uncertain. This CDR3 region has 13 residues. Trimming left V 6 bases short and J 1 base short, with 9 bases between. Germline CDR1 reads LNHDA; CDR2 reads SQIVND (reference sequence). The CDR3 region is CASSPSENTEAFF. CDR3 sequence (DNA): TGTGCCAGTAGCCCGTCGGAGAACACTGAAGCTTTCTTT.

The chain uses TRBV27 and TRBJ2-7; TRBD2 might be the D (6 bases). The CDR3 spans 12 residues. Germline loops: CDR1 MNHEY, CDR2 SMNVEV (reference sequence). The V end was cut by 8 bases, the J end by 3 bases, with 11 bases between. The CDR3 DNA sequence: TGTGCCAGCGGCGGGGCTCTCTACGAGCAGTACTTC. It translates to CASGGALYEQYF.